The present T cell receptor (beta chain) was sequenced within a study of T-cell reconstitution after alpha-beta-depleted transplantation in children. Notes on the study in general: One year post-transplant, T-cell counts and diversity were largely derived from T cells produced anew. Reportedly, alpha-beta T cells present about two months post-transplant originated from several hundred expanded clones of graft origin.

It was with unique molecular identifiers that the TCRbeta library was prepared. TCRdb re-called the PCR reads with MiXCR, one entry per CDR3 protein. The table lists about 110,000 distinct CDR3 sequences, almost 6.5% of them singletons. Turning to this clonotype: Antigen specificity is unknown.

From germline, CDR1 is SGDLS and CDR2 YYNGEE. This CDR3 has 15 amino acids. Trimming removed 0 bases at V and 8 bases at J, with 14 bases between. The sequences come from PBMCs, mostly from graft donor cells, collected 360 days after TCRalphabeta/CD19-depleted stem cell transplant. The origin of this receptor is a male patient between 2 and 15 years old who had a stem cell transplant for acute lymphoblastic leukemia, so the T cells may come from the graft donor. The rearrangement links TRBV9 to TRBJ1-4; tentatively, D is TRBD1 (6 bases). CDR3 residues: CASSVEGGAGEKLFF. The CDR3 bases are TGTGCCAGCAGCGTAGAGGGGGGCGCAGGAGAAAAACTGTTTTTT.